The 30 T cell receptor beta chains below were found in one sample sequenced in a study of cytomegalovirus exposure and HLA in healthy donors. A multiplex PCR was run with 60 Vbeta primers and 13 Jbeta primers. Here immunoSEQ multiplex PCR was the method, and the copy in TCRdb shows in-frame clones only, minus some. Counted here are over 150,000 clones, 70% to 85% occurring once; the ten biggest clones make up around 2.1%. The sequenced sample was PBMCs. The receptor set was obtained from a man aged 50-60 years in good health and CMV-seropositive.

The rearrangement uses TRBV5-4 and TRBJ2-3; 8 nucleotides line up with TRBD1. The CDR3 length is 16 residues. CDR1 and CDR2 (germline): SGHNT, YYREEE (reference sequence). After removal of 5 bases from V and 1 base from J, the junction contained 9 bases not matched to a gene. The CDR3 protein is CASRRDRGLGTDTQYF. The CDR3 DNA is TGTGCCAGCAGACGAGACAGGGGATTAGGCACAGATACGCAGTATTTT.

This sequence joins TRBV18 and TRBJ2-7, with TRBD2 matching 8 bases. The J segment lost 3 bases and the V segment lost 6 bases, leaving 10 bases of the junction unmatched. This CDR3 has 15 residues. Germline V CDR1 and CDR2: KGHSH, LQKENI. CDR3 DNA: TGTGCCAGCTCTCGGACGACGCGGGGGGTCTACGAGCAGTACTTC. Protein sequence: CASSRTTRGVYEQYF.

The V gene is TRBV11-1, the J gene TRBJ2-1; 7 bases agree with TRBD1. This CDR3 is built from 16 residues. The germline V gene has CDR1 SGHAT and CDR2 FQDESV (reference sequence). V lost 0 bases, J lost 2 bases, and 4 bases stayed unmatched. The CDR3: CASSLALGTAYNEQFF. CDR3 nucleotide sequence: TGTGCCAGCAGCTTAGCTCTAGGGACAGCCTACAATGAGCAGTTCTTC.

V and J are TRBV6-5 and TRBJ2-7; unclear D gene. V lost 0 bases and J 2 bases, leaving 8 bases between the germline ends. Germline V gives CDR1 MNHEY, CDR2 SVGAGI. The CDR3 length is 14 residues. The CDR3 coding sequence is TGTGCCAGCAGTTACTCCTTCGGTACCTACGAGCAGTACTTC. Translated, it gives CASSYSFGTYEQYF.

The chain carries TRBV4-3 and TRBJ2-5, with 8 bases lining up with TRBD2. The CDR3 contains 15 residues. The germline V gene has CDR1 LGHNA and CDR2 YSLEER. Unmatched junction bases numbered 9, after V lost 4 bases and J lost 5 bases. The CDR3 nucleotides are TGCGCCAGCAGCCCTGCAGCGGGGGCCTTGGAGACCCAGTACTTC. Protein: CASSPAAGALETQYF.

With regard to this clone: Other DNA sequences in the sample encode the same CDR3. The rearrangement uses TRBV27 and TRBJ1-1; TRBD1 matches 8 bases. The ends lost 3 bases at V and 11 bases at J; junction bases unmatched: 14. Per the germline V gene, CDR1 is MNHEY and CDR2 is SMNVEV (reference sequence). The CDR3 runs 15 residues. The DNA of the CDR3 is TGTGCCAGCAGTTTCGCCGGCCAGGGGGCGCTTCCTGCTTTCTTT. Translating it yields CASSFAGQGALPAFF.

This chain joins TRBV11-2 and TRBJ2-7; 9 bases match TRBD2. CDR1 is SGHAT and CDR2 is FQNNGV in the germline V gene. This CDR3 comprises 15 residues. Trimming took 5 bases from V and 4 from J; bases not matched to a gene: 9. The CDR3 loop is CASSAGLAGAYEQYF. As DNA, the CDR3 is TGTGCCAGCAGCGCGGGATTAGCGGGGGCGTACGAGCAGTACTTC.

This rearrangement joins TRBV7-9 to TRBJ2-2; D uncertain. Germline V gives CDR1 SEHNR, CDR2 FQNEAQ (reference sequence). The CDR3 consists of 14 residues. Trimming removed 4 bases at V and 7 bases at J, with 13 bases between. As DNA, the CDR3 is TGTGCCAGCAGCTCCCTGGGTGAGGTCGGGGAGCTGTTTTTT. This encodes CASSSLGEVGELFF.

V gene TRBV7-2 combines with J gene TRBJ1-3; a weak D match, TRBD1 (6 bases). CDR3 size: 15 residues. Germline assignment: CDR1 SGHTA and CDR2 FQGNSA. V was shortened by 3 bases and J by 0 bases, with 9 bases between the two germline ends. CDR3 in DNA: TGTGCCAGCAGCTTCGACAGGAGCTCTGGAAACACCATATATTTT. Its translation is CASSFDRSSGNTIYF. The full variable domain, in which reference TRBV7-2 and TRBJ1-3 provide the parts outside the CDR3, is GAGVSQSPSNKVTEKGKDVELRCDPISGHTALYWYRQSLGQGLEFLIYFQGNSAPDKSGLPSDRFSAERTGGSVSTLTIQRTQQEDSAVYLCASSFDRSSGNTIYFGEGSWLTVV.

The J gene is TRBJ2-3, the V gene TRBV7-9; TRBD2 is a possible D gene (5 bases). The CDR3 runs to 16 residues. V lost 5 bases to trimming and J lost 2 bases, with 17 bases between them. Germline CDR1 SEHNR, CDR2 FQNEAQ (reference sequence). The CDR3 DNA reads TGTGCCAGCAGCCCGCCGGGATTGTGGTCCACAGATACGCAGTATTTT. It yields the protein CASSPPGLWSTDTQYF.

This sequence joins TRBV5-1 and TRBJ2-7; 8 bases map to TRBD1. This CDR3 region has 15 residues. From germline, CDR1 is SGHRS and CDR2 YFSETQ. The V and J ends lost 0 bases and 4 bases, in that order; junction bases with no gene match: 6. CDR3 in DNA: TGCGCCAGCAGCTTGGTACCGGGACAGGAGTACGAGCAGTACTTC. It is translated as CASSLVPGQEYEQYF.

V usage is TRBV9 and J usage is TRBJ2-4; TRBD2 is a possible D gene (7 bases). V was pared by 1 base and J by 8 bases, with 10 bases between. This CDR3 is 13 amino acids long. Germline-derived CDR1 and CDR2 are SGDLS and YYNGEE. In DNA form, the CDR3 reads TGTGCCAGCAGCGTACGGGGGGCGGACATTCAGTACTTC. It is translated as CASSVRGADIQYF. Together with reference TRBV9 and TRBJ2-4, the CDR3 gives the full variable domain: DSGVTQTPKHLITATGQRVTLRCSPRSGDLSVYWYQQSLDQGLQFLIQYYNGEERAKGNILERFSAQQFPDLHSELNLSSLELGDSALYFCASSVRGADIQYFGAGTRLSVL.

The chain recombines TRBV4-2 with TRBJ1-1; maybe TRBD1 (6 bases). Per the germline V gene, CDR1 is LGHNA and CDR2 is YNFKEQ. V lost 5 bases and J lost 0, with 13 bases in between. CDR3 length: 15 amino acids. CDR3 sequence: CASSGLDRMNTEAFF. The CDR3 bases are TGTGCCAGCAGCGGTTTGGACAGAATGAACACTGAAGCTTTCTTT.

This sequence joins TRBV18 and TRBJ1-4; the match to TRBD1 covers 8 bases. In germline, CDR1 is KGHSH, CDR2 LQKENI. J was trimmed by 4 bases and V by 3 bases; bases with no gene match: 7. CDR3 length equals 16 residues. In DNA form, the CDR3 reads TGTGCCAGCTCACCCCGAGGACAGGGCGTTAATGAAAAACTGTTTTTT. This codes for CASSPRGQGVNEKLFF. Using reference TRBV18 and TRBJ1-4 for the parts outside the CDR3, the full variable domain is NAGVMQNPRHLVRRRGQEARLRCSPMKGHSHVYWYRQLPEEGLKFMVYLQKENIIDESGMPKERFSAEFPKEGPSILRIQQVVRGDSAAYFCASSPRGQGVNEKLFFGSGTQLSVL.

The chain couples TRBV5-1 to TRBJ1-6; TRBD1 matches at 11 bases. CDR1 is SGHRS and CDR2 is YFSETQ in the germline V gene. The CDR3 is 17 amino acids. V lost 0 bases to trimming and J lost 6 bases; unmatched junction nucleotides: 5. The CDR3 sequence is CASSLGWGTGGNSPLHF. The CDR3 DNA follows: TGCGCCAGCAGCTTGGGATGGGGGACAGGGGGTAATTCACCCCTCCACTTT.

The chain uses TRBV29-1 and TRBJ1-3; D remains ambiguous. In germline, CDR1 is SQVTM, CDR2 ANQGSEA. V was cut by 5 bases and J by 4 bases, with 9 bases left in between. This CDR3 is built from 12 residues. The CDR3: CSVSKTGNTIYF. The CDR3 coding sequence is TGCAGCGTTTCAAAGACAGGAAACACCATATATTTT.

This clone has a single count. CDR3 DNA sequence: TGTGCCAGCAGTATGCGGGACGCCGGGGAGCTGTTTTTT. It translates to CASSMRDAGELFF. This chain connects TRBV2 to TRBJ2-2, with D perhaps matching TRBD2 (6 bases). The V gene lost 5 bases and the J gene lost 6 bases, with 10 bases spanning the gap. The length of the CDR3 is 13 residues. CDR1 is SNHLY and CDR2 is FYNNEI in the germline V gene.

J is TRBJ2-7 and V is TRBV4-3, with D hard to call. This CDR3 comprises 14 residues. Germline V lookup: CDR1 LGHNA, CDR2 YSLEER. With 0 bases removed from V and 1 base from J, the gap between germline ends came to 7 bases. CDR3 loop: CASSQESRSYEQYF. CDR3 DNA: TGCGCCAGCAGCCAAGAGAGCAGGTCCTACGAGCAGTACTTC.

The V and J genes are TRBV11-2 and TRBJ1-1; TRBD1 aligns across 9 bases. This CDR3 contains 17 residues. The V and J ends lost 1 base and 1 base, in that order; junction bases with no gene match: 7. CDR1 and CDR2 (germline): SGHAT, FQNNGV. In DNA form, the CDR3 reads TGTGCCAGCAGCTTAGTGGGCGGGACAGGGCCGAACACTGAAGCTTTCTTT. Its translation: CASSLVGGTGPNTEAFF.

This clone was seen a handful of times. The V call is TRBV7-2, the J call TRBJ2-4; no clear D. Germline V gene data show CDR1 as SGHTA and CDR2 as FQGNSA. Trimming took off 5 bases at V and 0 bases at J, with 5 bases between the two ends. This CDR3 is 13 amino acids long. Here the CDR3 DNA reads TGTGCCAGCAGCGCGCAAGCCAAAAACATTCAGTACTTC. Translated: CASSAQAKNIQYF. The variable domain in full, completed from reference TRBV7-2 and TRBJ2-4, reads GAGVSQSPSNKVTEKGKDVELRCDPISGHTALYWYRQSLGQGLEFLIYFQGNSAPDKSGLPSDRFSAERTGGSVSTLTIQRTQQEDSAVYLCASSAQAKNIQYFGAGTRLSVL.

This chain joins TRBV9 and TRBJ2-1, with a weak D call TRBD1 (6 bases). The CDR3 spans 15 residues. The germline gives CDR1 SGDLS, CDR2 YYNGEE. V was shortened by 2 bases and J by 5 bases, with 14 bases between the two germline ends. The CDR3 region has the DNA TGTGCCAGCAGCGTCTCCGGGACAACCAACAATGAGCAGTTCTTC. Protein: CASSVSGTTNNEQFF.

This clone showed up just a few times. V and J are TRBV7-2 and TRBJ2-5; 9 positions match TRBD1. CDR1 is SGHTA and CDR2 is FQGNSA in the germline V gene. With V trimmed by 4 bases and J by 1 base, 10 bases remained unmatched. The CDR3 is 17 residues long. CDR3 DNA sequence: TGTGCCAGCAGCTCGATCCGGGACAGGGATGTCCAAGAGACCCAGTACTTC. Its protein product is CASSSIRDRDVQETQYF.

In this sample, this clone turned up once. V is TRBV5-1 and J is TRBJ2-4; 7 bases fit TRBD2. The CDR3 covers 13 residues. V lost 5 bases to trimming and J lost 7 bases; unmatched junction nucleotides: 6. Germline CDR1 SGHRS, CDR2 YFSETQ. In nucleotides, the CDR3 is TGCGCCAGCAGAGTGGGAGGGGTGAACATTCAGTACTTC. This codes for CASRVGGVNIQYF.

The chain uses TRBV6-5 and TRBJ2-2, with 7 bases matching TRBD1. CDR1 is MNHEY, CDR2 SVGAGI, per germline. With V trimmed by 0 bases and J by 6 bases, 4 bases remained unmatched. The CDR3 spans 15 residues. The CDR3 nucleotides are TGTGCCAGCAGTTACTCGAGACAGGGAGCCGGGGAGCTGTTTTTT. Its translation: CASSYSRQGAGELFF.

The CDR3, as DNA: TGCGCCAGCAGCTCAGGGGAGCCGGGCACTGAAGCTTTCTTT. Amino acids: CASSSGEPGTEAFF. The chain joins TRBV5-1 to TRBJ1-1; a possible D gene is TRBD1 (6 bases). Germline V lookup: CDR1 SGHRS, CDR2 YFSETQ. V was trimmed by 3 bases and J by 4 bases, leaving 13 bases between them. There are 14 residues in the CDR3. The full variable domain, rest sourced from reference TRBV5-1 and TRBJ1-1, is KAGVTQTPRYLIKTRGQQVTLSCSPISGHRSVSWYQQTPGQGLQFLFEYFSETQRNKGNFPGRFSGRQFSNSRSEMNVSTLELGDSALYLCASSSGEPGTEAFFGQGTRLTVV.

The J gene is TRBJ2-5, the V gene TRBV7-9; D not resolved. The closer fit of TRBJ2-7 to the DNA end suggests the J call may be wrong. The CDR3 has 15 amino acids. Germline-derived CDR1 and CDR2 are SEHNR and FQNEAQ (reference sequence). The CDR3 loop is CASNPRGSYSYEQYF. CDR3 in DNA: TGTGCCAGCAACCCTAGAGGCAGTTATTCCTACGAGCAGTACTTC.

This chain uses TRBV4-3 with TRBJ1-2; perhaps TRBD1 as D (5 bases). CDR3 length: 15 residues. Trimming removed 2 bases from V and 4 bases from J, with 14 bases in between. Germline V CDR1 and CDR2: LGHNA, YSLEER. The CDR3 DNA is TGCGCCAGCAGCCAATCAGAAGGGGTCGGCTATGGCTACACCTTC. Protein product: CASSQSEGVGYGYTF.

The V and J genes are TRBV6-1 and TRBJ1-2, with TRBD1 as a possible D gene (6 bases). With 3 bases removed from V and 5 bases from J, the gap between germline ends came to 10 bases. Germline V gene data show CDR1 as MNHNS and CDR2 as SASEGT. CDR3 length: 13 amino acids. The chain's CDR3 is CASSDSRGYGYTF. As DNA, the CDR3 is TGTGCCAGCAGTGACTCTAGGGGGTATGGCTACACCTTC.

This chain links TRBV7-2 with TRBJ2-1, with 8 bases identical to TRBD1. V dropped 5 bases and J dropped 2; count of bases not matched to a gene: 5. This CDR3 has 15 amino acids. Germline CDR1 reads SGHTA; CDR2 reads FQGNSA. The CDR3 loop reads CASSPNRGTYNEQFF. The CDR3, as DNA: TGTGCCAGCAGCCCAAACAGGGGGACCTACAATGAGCAGTTCTTC.

The rearrangement uses TRBV19 and TRBJ1-4; TRBD1 might be the D (6 bases). Deletions cut 4 bases from V and 0 bases from J, with 24 bases between. Looked up from germline, CDR1 is LNHDA and CDR2 is SQIVND (reference sequence). There are 20 residues in the CDR3. Here the CDR3 reads CASSTPLLPGANATNEKLFF. Written as DNA, the CDR3 is TGTGCCAGTAGTACCCCTTTATTACCAGGGGCTAATGCAACTAATGAAAAACTGTTTTTT.